This T cell receptor beta chain originates from a study of blood T cell repertoires in COVID-19. Study-wide background: From the United States, Italy and Spain came samples of acute and convalescent COVID-19. PBMCs, B-cell-depleted T cells, or T cells provided the cDNA or gDNA that made up the material.

V was pared by 9 bases and J by 0 bases, with 18 bases between. The CDR3 loop spans 16 amino acids. Germline V CDR1 and CDR2: LNHDA, SQIVND (reference sequence). Under the authors' procedure: Reference gene primer amplification gave estimated nucleated cell counts. TCRdb keeps only in-frame clones here, not all; method: immunoSEQ multiplex PCR. V and J calls and clone size are as listed in that table; D and trimming were resolved from the DNA. This sample has around 330,000 clones, with roughly 90% found just once. The chain joins TRBV19 to TRBJ1-3, with D uncertain. The sequence was collected from a woman aged 45-60 years with active or convalescent COVID-19. Specimen: peripheral blood. In DNA, the CDR3 is TGTGCCAGCTTCCCCACGGGGTCCTACTCTGGAAACACCATATATTTT. As protein: CASFPTGSYSGNTIYF.